This T cell receptor beta chain was captured by sequencing in a study of cytomegalovirus exposure and HLA in healthy donors. General study findings and limits: Being indistinguishable, some V segments were excluded, TRBV6-2 and TRBV6-3 among them. Within a later analysis, the majority of CMV-associated TCR beta chains appeared HLA-restricted.

PCR primers comprised 60 Vbeta and 13 Jbeta primers. Some clones are missing from TCRdb's copy, which holds only in-frame ones; the method was immunoSEQ multiplex PCR. The sample yields tens of thousands of clones, roughly three quarters seen once. As for this clone: The antigen is not known.

CDR3 size: 14 residues. Trimming shortened V by 4 bases and J by 7 bases, and 16 bases separated the two germline ends. Per the germline V gene, CDR1 is MNHEY and CDR2 is SMNVEV (reference sequence). V usage is TRBV27 and J usage is TRBJ1-2, with D unresolved. The clonotype originates from a man aged 25-45 years in good health and CMV-seronegative. The source material was PBMCs. The CDR3: CASSSDPTRSGYTF. The DNA for the CDR3 is TGTGCCAGCAGTTCCGACCCTACGAGGAGTGGCTACACCTTC.